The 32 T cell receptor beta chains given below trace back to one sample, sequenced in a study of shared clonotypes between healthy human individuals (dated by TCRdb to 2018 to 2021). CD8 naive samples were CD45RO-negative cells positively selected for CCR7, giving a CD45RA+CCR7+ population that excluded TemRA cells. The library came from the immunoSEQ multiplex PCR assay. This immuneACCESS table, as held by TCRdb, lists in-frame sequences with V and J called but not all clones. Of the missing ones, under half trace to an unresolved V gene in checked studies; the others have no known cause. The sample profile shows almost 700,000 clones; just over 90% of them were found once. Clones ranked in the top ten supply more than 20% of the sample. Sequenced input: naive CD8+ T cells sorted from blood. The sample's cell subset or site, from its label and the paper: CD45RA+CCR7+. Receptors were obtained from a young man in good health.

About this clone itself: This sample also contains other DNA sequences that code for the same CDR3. The CDR3 sequence is CASSLGVNQPQHF. The DNA of the CDR3 is TGTGCCAGCAGTTTAGGGGTCAATCAGCCCCAGCATTTT. The gene calls are TRBV27 and TRBJ1-5; D gene unclear. Trimming took off 2 bases at V and 3 bases at J, with 5 bases between the two ends. The V gene's germline CDR1 is MNHEY and CDR2 SMNVEV (reference sequence). The CDR3 spans 13 residues.

In nucleotides, the CDR3 is TGTGCCAGCAGCCGACAGGGGGGATATGGCTACACCTTC. Amino acids: CASSRQGGYGYTF. The chain is built from TRBV7-9 and TRBJ1-2, with TRBD1 matching 9 bases. The germline V gene encodes CDR1 SEHNR and CDR2 FQNEAQ (reference sequence). J gave up 5 bases and V 5 bases, and 3 bases lay outside the gene matches. The CDR3 spans 13 residues.

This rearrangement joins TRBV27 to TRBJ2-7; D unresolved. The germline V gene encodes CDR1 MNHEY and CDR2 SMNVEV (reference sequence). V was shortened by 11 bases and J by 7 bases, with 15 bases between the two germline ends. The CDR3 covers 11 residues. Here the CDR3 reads CAVATGGEQYF. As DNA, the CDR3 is TGTGCCGTCGCGACGGGTGGGGAGCAGTACTTC.

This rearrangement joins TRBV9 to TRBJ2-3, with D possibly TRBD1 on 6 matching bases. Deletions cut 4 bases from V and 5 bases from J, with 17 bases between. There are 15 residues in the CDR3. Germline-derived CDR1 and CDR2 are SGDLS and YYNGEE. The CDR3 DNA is TGTGCCAGCAGCCCCCACAGGGAGATTAGAGATACGCAGTATTTT. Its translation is CASSPHREIRDTQYF.

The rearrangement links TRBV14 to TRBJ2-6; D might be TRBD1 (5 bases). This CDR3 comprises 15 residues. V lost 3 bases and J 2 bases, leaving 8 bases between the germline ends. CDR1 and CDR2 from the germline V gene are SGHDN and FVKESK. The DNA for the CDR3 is TGTGCCAGCAGCCAGTCAGGGACTGGGGCCAACGTCCTGACTTTC. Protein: CASSQSGTGANVLTF.

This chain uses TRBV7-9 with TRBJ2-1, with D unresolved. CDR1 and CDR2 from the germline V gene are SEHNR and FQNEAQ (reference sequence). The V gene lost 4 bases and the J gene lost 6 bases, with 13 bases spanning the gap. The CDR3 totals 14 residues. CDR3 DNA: TGTGCCAGCAGCTCCCCGGCTGCGGCCAATGAGCAGTTCTTC. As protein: CASSSPAAANEQFF.

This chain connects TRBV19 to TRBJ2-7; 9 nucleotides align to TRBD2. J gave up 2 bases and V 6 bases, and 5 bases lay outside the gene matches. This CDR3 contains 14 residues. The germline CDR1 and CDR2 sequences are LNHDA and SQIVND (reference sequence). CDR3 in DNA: TGTGCCAGTAGCCTGACTAGCGGAACCTACGAGCAGTACTTC. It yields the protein CASSLTSGTYEQYF.

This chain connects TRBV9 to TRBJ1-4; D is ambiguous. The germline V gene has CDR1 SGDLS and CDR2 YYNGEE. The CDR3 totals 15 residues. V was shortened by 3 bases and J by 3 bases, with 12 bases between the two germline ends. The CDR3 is CASSAVAGSNEKLFF. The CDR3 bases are TGTGCCAGCAGCGCCGTGGCAGGTTCTAATGAAAAACTGTTTTTT.

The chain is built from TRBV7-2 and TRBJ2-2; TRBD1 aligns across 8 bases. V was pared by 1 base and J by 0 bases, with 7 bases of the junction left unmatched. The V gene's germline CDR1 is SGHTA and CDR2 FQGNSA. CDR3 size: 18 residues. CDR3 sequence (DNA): TGTGCCAGCAGCTTAGTTCGGACAGGGACAGCGAACACCGGGGAGCTGTTTTTT. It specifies CASSLVRTGTANTGELFF.

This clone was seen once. Here the CDR3 reads CASTSTWDEQYF. CDR3 nucleotides: TGCGCCAGCACGTCCACGTGGGACGAGCAGTACTTC. The chain couples TRBV5-1 to TRBJ2-7, with D unresolved. V lost 6 bases and J lost 5, with 12 bases in between. The CDR3 covers 12 residues. Germline CDR1 reads SGHRS; CDR2 reads YFSETQ.

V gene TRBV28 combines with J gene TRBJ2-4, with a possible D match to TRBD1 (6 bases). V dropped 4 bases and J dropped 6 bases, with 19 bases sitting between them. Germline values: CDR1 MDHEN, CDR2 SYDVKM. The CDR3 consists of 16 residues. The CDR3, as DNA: TGTGCCAGCAGTTCAATCTGGGGGCAAGACCCAAACATTCAGTACTTC. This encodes CASSSIWGQDPNIQYF.

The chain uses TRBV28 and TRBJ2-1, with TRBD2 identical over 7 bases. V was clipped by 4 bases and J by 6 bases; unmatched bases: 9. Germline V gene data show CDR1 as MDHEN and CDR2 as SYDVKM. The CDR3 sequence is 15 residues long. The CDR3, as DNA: TGTGCCAGCAGTTCCCCTGGGGAGGGTGTCAATGAGCAGTTCTTC. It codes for CASSSPGEGVNEQFF.

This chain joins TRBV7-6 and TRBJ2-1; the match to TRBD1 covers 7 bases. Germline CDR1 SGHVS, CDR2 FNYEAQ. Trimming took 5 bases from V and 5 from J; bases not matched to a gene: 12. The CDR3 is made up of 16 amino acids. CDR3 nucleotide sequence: TGTGCCAGCAGCCGAAAAACAGGGGTTCAGGACAATGAGCAGTTCTTC. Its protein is CASSRKTGVQDNEQFF.

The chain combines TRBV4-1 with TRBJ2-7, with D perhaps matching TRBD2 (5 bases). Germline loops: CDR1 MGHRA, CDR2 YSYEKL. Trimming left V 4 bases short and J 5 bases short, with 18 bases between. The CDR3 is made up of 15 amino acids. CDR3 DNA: TGCGCCAGCAGCCCCCTCTTTAGAGGGAGCGACGAGCAGTACTTC. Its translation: CASSPLFRGSDEQYF.

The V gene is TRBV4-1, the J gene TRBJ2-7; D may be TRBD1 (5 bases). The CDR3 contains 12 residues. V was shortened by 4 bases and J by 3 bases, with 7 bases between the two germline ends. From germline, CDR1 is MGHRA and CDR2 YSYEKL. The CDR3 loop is CASSLDSYEQYF. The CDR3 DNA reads TGCGCCAGCAGCCTTGACAGCTACGAGCAGTACTTC.

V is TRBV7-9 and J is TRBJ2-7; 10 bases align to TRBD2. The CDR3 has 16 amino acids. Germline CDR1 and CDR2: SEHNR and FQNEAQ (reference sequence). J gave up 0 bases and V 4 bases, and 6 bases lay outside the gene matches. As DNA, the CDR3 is TGTGCCAGCAGCTCTACTAGCGGGATTAACTCCTACGAGCAGTACTTC. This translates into CASSSTSGINSYEQYF.

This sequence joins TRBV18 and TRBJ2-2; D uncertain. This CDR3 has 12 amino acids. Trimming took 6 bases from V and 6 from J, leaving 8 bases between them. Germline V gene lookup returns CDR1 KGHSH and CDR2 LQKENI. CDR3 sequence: CASSQIPGELFF. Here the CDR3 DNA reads TGTGCCAGCTCTCAGATCCCCGGGGAGCTGTTTTTT.

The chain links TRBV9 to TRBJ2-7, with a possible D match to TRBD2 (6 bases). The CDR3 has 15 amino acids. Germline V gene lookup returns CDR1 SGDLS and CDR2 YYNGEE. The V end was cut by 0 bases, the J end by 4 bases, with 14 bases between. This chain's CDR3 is CASSVGMEGGYEQYF. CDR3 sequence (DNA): TGTGCCAGCAGCGTAGGGATGGAGGGCGGGTACGAGCAGTACTTC.

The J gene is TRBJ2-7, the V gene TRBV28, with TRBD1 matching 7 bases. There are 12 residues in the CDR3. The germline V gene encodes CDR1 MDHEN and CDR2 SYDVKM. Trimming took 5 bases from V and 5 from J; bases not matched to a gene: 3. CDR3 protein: CASSLQGNEQYF. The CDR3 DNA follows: TGTGCCAGCAGTCTACAGGGGAACGAGCAGTACTTC.

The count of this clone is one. The CDR3, as DNA: TGTGCCAGCAGCCCAGGGCGAGACCTAGGGATCGCAGATACGCAGTATTTT. It yields the protein CASSPGRDLGIADTQYF. V and J are TRBV13 and TRBJ2-3, with D perhaps matching TRBD1 (5 bases). CDR1 is PRHDT, CDR2 FYEKMQ, per germline (reference sequence). The V and J ends lost 5 bases and 4 bases respectively, with 22 bases between them. There are 17 residues in the CDR3.

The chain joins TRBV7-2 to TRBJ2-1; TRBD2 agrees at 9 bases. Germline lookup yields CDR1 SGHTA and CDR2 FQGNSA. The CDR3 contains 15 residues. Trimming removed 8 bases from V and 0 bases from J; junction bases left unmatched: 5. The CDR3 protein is CASRGGESSYNEQFF. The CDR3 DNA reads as TGTGCCAGCCGCGGGGGGGAGAGCTCCTACAATGAGCAGTTCTTC. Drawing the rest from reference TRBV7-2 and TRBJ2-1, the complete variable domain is GAGVSQSPSNKVTEKGKDVELRCDPISGHTALYWYRQSLGQGLEFLIYFQGNSAPDKSGLPSDRFSAERTGGSVSTLTIQRTQQEDSAVYLCASRGGESSYNEQFFGPGTRLTVL.

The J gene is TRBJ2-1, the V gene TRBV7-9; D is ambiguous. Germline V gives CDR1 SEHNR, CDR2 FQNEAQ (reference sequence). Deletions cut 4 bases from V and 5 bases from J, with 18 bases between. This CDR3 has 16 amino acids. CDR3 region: CASSSPGAYRNNEQFF. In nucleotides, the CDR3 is TGTGCCAGCAGCTCCCCCGGAGCCTACCGGAACAATGAGCAGTTCTTC.

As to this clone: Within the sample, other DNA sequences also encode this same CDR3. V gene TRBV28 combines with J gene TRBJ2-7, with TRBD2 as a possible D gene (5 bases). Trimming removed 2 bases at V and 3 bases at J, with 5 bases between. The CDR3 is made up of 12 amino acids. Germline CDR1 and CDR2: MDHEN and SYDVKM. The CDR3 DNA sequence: TGTGCCAGCAGTTTACGGGACTACGAGCAGTACTTC. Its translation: CASSLRDYEQYF.

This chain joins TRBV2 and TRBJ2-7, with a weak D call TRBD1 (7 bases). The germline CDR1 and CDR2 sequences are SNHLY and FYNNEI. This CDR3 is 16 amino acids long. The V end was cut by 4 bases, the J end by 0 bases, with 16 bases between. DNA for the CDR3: TGTGCCAGCAGTGGGGAAGGGGGCGGGACCTCCTACGAGCAGTACTTC. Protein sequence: CASSGEGGGTSYEQYF.

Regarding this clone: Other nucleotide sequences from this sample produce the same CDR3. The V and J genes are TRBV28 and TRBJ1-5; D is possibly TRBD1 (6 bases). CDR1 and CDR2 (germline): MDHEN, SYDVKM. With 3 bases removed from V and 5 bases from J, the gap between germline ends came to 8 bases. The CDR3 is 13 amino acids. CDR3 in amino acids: CASSLAGDQPQHF. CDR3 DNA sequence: TGTGCCAGCAGTTTGGCAGGGGATCAGCCCCAGCATTTT.

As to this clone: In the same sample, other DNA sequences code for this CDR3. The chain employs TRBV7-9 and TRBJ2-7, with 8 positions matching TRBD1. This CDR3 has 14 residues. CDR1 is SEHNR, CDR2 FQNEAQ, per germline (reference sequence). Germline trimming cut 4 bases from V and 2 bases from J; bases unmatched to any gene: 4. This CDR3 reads CASSSGQGAYEQYF. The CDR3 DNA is TGTGCCAGCAGCTCCGGACAGGGTGCCTACGAGCAGTACTTC.

The CDR3 DNA reads TGTGCCACCAAGATTAGACAGGGAAGCTCCTACGAGCAGTACTTC. Translation gives CATKIRQGSSYEQYF. The chain recombines TRBV2 with TRBJ2-7; 7 bases align to TRBD1. CDR1 is SNHLY, CDR2 FYNNEI, per germline. The CDR3 sequence is 15 residues long. V was clipped by 10 bases and J by 0 bases; unmatched bases: 12.

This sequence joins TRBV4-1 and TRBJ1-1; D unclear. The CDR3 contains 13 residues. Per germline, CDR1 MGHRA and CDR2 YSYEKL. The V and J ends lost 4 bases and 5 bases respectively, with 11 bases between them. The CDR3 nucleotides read TGCGCCAGCAGCCCCGTACATGGAACTGAAGCTTTCTTT. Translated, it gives CASSPVHGTEAFF.

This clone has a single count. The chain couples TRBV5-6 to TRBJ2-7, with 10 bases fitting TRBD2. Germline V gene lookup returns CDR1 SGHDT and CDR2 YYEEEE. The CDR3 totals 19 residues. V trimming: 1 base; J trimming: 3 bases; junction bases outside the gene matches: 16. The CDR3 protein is CASSLPRFKTTSGNYEQYF. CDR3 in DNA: TGTGCCAGCAGCTTGCCCAGATTTAAAACCACTAGCGGGAACTACGAGCAGTACTTC.

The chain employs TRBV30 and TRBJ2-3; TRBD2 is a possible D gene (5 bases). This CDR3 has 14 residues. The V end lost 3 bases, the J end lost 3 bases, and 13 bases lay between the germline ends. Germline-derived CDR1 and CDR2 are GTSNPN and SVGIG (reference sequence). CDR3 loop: CAWRGASPTDTQYF. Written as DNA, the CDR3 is TGTGCCTGGAGAGGCGCTAGCCCTACAGATACGCAGTATTTT.

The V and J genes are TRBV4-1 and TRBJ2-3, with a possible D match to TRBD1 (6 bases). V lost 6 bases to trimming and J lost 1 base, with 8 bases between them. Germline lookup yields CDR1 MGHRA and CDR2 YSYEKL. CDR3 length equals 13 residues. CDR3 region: CASRDRRTDTQYF. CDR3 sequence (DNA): TGCGCCAGCAGGGACAGACGCACAGATACGCAGTATTTT.

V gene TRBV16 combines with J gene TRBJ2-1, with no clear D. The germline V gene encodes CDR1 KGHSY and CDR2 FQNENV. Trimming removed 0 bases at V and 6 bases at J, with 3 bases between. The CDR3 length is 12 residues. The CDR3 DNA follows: TGTGCCAGCAGCCAATCTACCAATGAGCAGTTCTTC. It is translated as CASSQSTNEQFF.